Shown below are 9 T cell receptor beta chains from a single sample sequenced in a study of T cells in Graves' hyperthyroidism and ophthalmopathy. TCR beta CDR3 regions were amplified from RNA transcripts. HTBI primers were employed in a first-round RT-PCR of the TCR CDR3. A single record per CDR3 protein comes from TCRdb applying MiXCR to the multiplex PCR reads. The sample lists 750,000 to 950,000 distinct CDR3 sequences, about 38% occurring once. Sequences were obtained from blood. Source of these receptors: a man between 18 and 29 years old with Graves' hyperthyroidism.

At least ten counts were recorded for this clonotype. The chain employs TRBV7-2 and TRBJ2-7; 7 nucleotides agree with TRBD2. The V segment lost 5 bases and the J segment 6 bases; nucleotides outside the gene matches: 13. This CDR3 has 15 amino acids. From germline, CDR1 is SGHTA and CDR2 FQGNSA. CDR3 nucleotide sequence: TGTGCCAGCAGCCCTAGCGGACCGATGACCAGCGAGCAGTACTTC. Its protein product is CASSPSGPMTSEQYF. The variable domain in full, completed from reference TRBV7-2 and TRBJ2-7, reads GAGVSQSPSNKVTEKGKDVELRCDPISGHTALYWYRQSLGQGLEFLIYFQGNSAPDKSGLPSDRFSAERTGGSVSTLTIQRTQQEDSAVYLCASSPSGPMTSEQYFGPGTRLTVT.

The J gene is TRBJ2-7, the V gene TRBV25-1; 9 nucleotides align to TRBD1. The germline CDR1 and CDR2 sequences are MGHDK and SYGVNS. V lost 6 bases and J lost 3; bases outside the gene matches: 9. The CDR3 runs 15 residues. The CDR3 here is CASSPGGTGIYEQYF. CDR3 DNA: TGTGCCAGCAGCCCTGGGGGGACAGGGATCTACGAGCAGTACTTC.

The J gene is TRBJ1-4, the V gene TRBV7-2; tentative D call: TRBD1 (6 bases). There are 16 residues in the CDR3. Trimming pared 2 bases from V and 0 bases from J, leaving 10 bases between. The germline CDR1 and CDR2 sequences are SGHTA and FQGNSA. The CDR3 loop reads CASSLQQGATNEKLFF. The CDR3 DNA is TGTGCCAGCAGCTTACAACAGGGTGCAACTAATGAAAAACTGTTTTTT.

The V call is TRBV10-3, the J call TRBJ1-5; maybe TRBD1 (5 bases). The CDR3 loop spans 15 amino acids. Germline V gives CDR1 ENHRY, CDR2 SYGVKD. This chain's CDR3 is CARIPTSGSNQPQHF. The CDR3 nucleotides read TGTGCTAGGATACCGACATCAGGGAGCAATCAGCCCCAGCATTTT.

This clonotype turned up a few times. The chain couples TRBV25-1 to TRBJ1-6; D unresolved. The CDR3 covers 14 residues. Germline V gives CDR1 MGHDK, CDR2 SYGVNS. Between the trimmed V and J ends, which lost 6 bases and 10 bases, there was a span of 16 bases. CDR3 DNA: TGTGCCAGCAGGCCCCCCGGGCAACGCTCACCCCTCCACTTT. Amino acid sequence: CASRPPGQRSPLHF.

The sample holds many counts of this clonotype. The chain carries TRBV7-8 and TRBJ1-6; D gene uncertain. The CDR3 is 16 residues long. Trimming shortened V by 4 bases and J by 7 bases, and 17 bases separated the two germline ends. Germline CDR1 and CDR2: SGHVS and FQNEAQ. As DNA, the CDR3 is TGTGCCAGCAGCTCGACTATGGACCGGTGGAATTCACCCCTCCACTTT. Translated: CASSSTMDRWNSPLHF.

V usage is TRBV5-1 and J usage is TRBJ2-7; no definite D call. The CDR3 runs to 14 residues. Germline V gene lookup returns CDR1 SGHRS and CDR2 YFSETQ. The V gene lost 0 bases and the J gene lost 2 bases, with 9 bases spanning the gap. CDR3 amino acids: CASSLAGSAYEQYF. CDR3 bases: TGCGCCAGCAGCTTGGCCGGGTCCGCCTACGAGCAGTACTTC.

This clonotype showed up many times. The chain is built from TRBV2 and TRBJ1-5; a possible D gene is TRBD1 (5 bases). This CDR3 is built from 13 residues. The ends were cut back, 7 bases at V and 6 bases at J, with 13 bases in the middle. CDR1 SNHLY and CDR2 FYNNEI come from the germline V gene. The CDR3 loop is CASTPTGGQPQHF. In nucleotides, the CDR3 is TGTGCCAGCACCCCGACGGGGGGTCAGCCCCAGCATTTT. The variable domain in full, completed from reference TRBV2 and TRBJ1-5, reads EPEVTQTPSHQVTQMGQEVILRCVPISNHLYFYWYRQILGQKVEFLVSFYNNEISEKSEIFDDQFSVERPDGSNFTLKIRSTKLEDSAMYFCASTPTGGQPQHFGDGTRLSIL.

There are many counts of this clonotype. This chain joins TRBV25-1 and TRBJ1-1; no clear D gene. The CDR3 sequence is 14 residues long. Per germline, CDR1 MGHDK and CDR2 SYGVNS. The germline V and J ends were trimmed by 6 bases and 7 bases, with 18 bases remaining between them. The CDR3 loop reads CASSDNMRAGEAFF. CDR3 nucleotide sequence: TGTGCCAGCAGCGACAATATGAGGGCGGGTGAAGCTTTCTTT.